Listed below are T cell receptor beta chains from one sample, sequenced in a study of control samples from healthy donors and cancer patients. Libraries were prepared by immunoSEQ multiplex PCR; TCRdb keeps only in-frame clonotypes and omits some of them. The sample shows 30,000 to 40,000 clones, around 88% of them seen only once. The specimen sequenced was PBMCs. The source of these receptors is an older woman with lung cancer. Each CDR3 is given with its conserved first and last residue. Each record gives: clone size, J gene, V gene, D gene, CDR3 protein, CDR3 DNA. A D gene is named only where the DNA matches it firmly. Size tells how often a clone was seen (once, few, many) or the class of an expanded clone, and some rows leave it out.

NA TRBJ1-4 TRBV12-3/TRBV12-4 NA CASSREGSLFF TGTGCCAGCAGCAGGGAGGGAAGCCTGTTTTTT
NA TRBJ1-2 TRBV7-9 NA CASSSSGLLTGGYTF TGTGCCAGCAGCTCCTCGGGCCTCCTGACTGGGGGCTACACCTTC
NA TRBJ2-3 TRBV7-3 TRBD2 CASSLIVGGTDTQYF TGTGCCAGCAGCTTAATCGTGGGGGGGACAGATACGCAGTATTTT
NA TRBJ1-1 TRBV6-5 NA CASSHYTEAFF TGTGCCAGCAGCCACTACACTGAAGCTTTCTTT
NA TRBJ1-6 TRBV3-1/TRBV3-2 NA CASSQERSPLHF TGTGCCAGCAGCCAGGAAAGATCACCCCTCCACTTT
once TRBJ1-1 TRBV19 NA CASSRMGRQLNTEAFF TGTGCCAGTAGTAGGATGGGACGACAATTGAACACTGAAGCTTTCTTT
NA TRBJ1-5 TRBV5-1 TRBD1 CASSLGDSNNQPQHF TGCGCCAGCAGCTTGGGGGACAGTAATAATCAGCCCCAGCATTTT
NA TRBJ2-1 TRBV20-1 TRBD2 CSASAVAGGYGHEQFF TGCAGTGCTAGTGCGGTAGCGGGAGGGTATGGGCATGAGCAGTTCTTC
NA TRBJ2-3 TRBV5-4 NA CASSRQQDTQYF TGTGCCAGCAGCCGACAGCAAGATACGCAGTATTTT
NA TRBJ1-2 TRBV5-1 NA CASSLAQGDYGYTF TGCGCCAGCAGCTTGGCGCAGGGAGACTATGGCTACACCTTC
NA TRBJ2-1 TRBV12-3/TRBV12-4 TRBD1 CASSPSDRDRTIF TGTGCCAGCAGTCCTTCGGACCGGGACAGAACAATCTTC
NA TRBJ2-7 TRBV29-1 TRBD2 CSVRLAGGYEQYF TGCAGCGTTCGACTAGCGGGAGGATACGAGCAGTACTTC
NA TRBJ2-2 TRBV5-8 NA CASSPGRASGTGELFF TGTGCCAGCAGCCCCGGACGGGCGAGTGGCACCGGGGAGCTGTTTTTT
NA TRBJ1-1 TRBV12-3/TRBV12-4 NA CASSQGRIEAFF TGTGCCAGCAGTCAGGGTAGAATTGAAGCTTTCTTT
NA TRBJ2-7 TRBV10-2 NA CASTPAGAYEQYF TGCGCCAGCACTCCGGCAGGGGCCTACGAGCAGTACTTC
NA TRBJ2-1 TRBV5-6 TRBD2 CASSPVGLAGASEQFF TGTGCCAGCAGCCCAGTCGGACTAGCGGGAGCCAGTGAGCAGTTCTTC
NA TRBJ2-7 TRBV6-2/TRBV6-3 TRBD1 CASSERAPGQGGDEQYF TGTGCCAGCAGTGAGAGAGCTCCGGGACAGGGTGGGGACGAGCAGTACTTC
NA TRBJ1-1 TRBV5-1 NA CASSPTRTETEAFF TGCGCCAGCAGCCCGACCCGGACAGAAACTGAAGCTTTCTTT
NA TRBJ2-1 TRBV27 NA CASSSIGGGGITLGNEQFF TGTGCCAGCAGTTCAATTGGGGGTGGCGGGATAACTTTGGGGAATGAGCAGTTCTTC
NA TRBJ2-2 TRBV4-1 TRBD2 CASGRGLAGDKGELFF TGCGCCAGCGGGAGGGGACTAGCGGGGGATAAGGGGGAGCTGTTTTTT
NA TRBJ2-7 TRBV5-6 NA CASSLQGKQYF TGTGCCAGCAGCCTTCAGGGGAAGCAGTACTTC
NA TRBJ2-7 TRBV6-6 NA CASSEGGEQYF TGTGCCAGCAGTGAGGGGGGGGAGCAGTACTTC
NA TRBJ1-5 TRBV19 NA CASSPIPGNSNQPQHF TGTGCCAGTAGTCCAATCCCGGGAAATAGCAATCAGCCCCAGCATTTT
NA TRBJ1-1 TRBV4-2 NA CASSQERSYAEAFF TGTGCCAGCAGCCAAGAGAGATCTTACGCTGAAGCTTTCTTT
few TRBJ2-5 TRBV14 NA CASSQRGGLPYQETQYF TGTGCCAGCAGCCAAAGAGGCGGCCTACCGTACCAAGAGACCCAGTACTTC
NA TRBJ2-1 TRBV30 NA CAWSNLMRTNNEQFF TGTGCCTGGAGTAATTTGATGAGAACGAATAATGAGCAGTTCTTC
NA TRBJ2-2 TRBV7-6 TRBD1 CASSLGQGGPGELFF TGTGCCAGCAGCTTAGGACAGGGGGGCCCCGGGGAGCTGTTTTTT
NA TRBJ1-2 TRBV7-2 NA CASSSSTGLDYGYTF TGTGCCAGCAGCTCCTCGACAGGATTAGACTATGGCTACACCTTC
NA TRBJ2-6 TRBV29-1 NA CSSLTGANVLTF TGCAGCTCCTTAACTGGGGCCAACGTCCTGACTTTC
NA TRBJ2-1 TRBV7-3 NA CASSPEGGYEQFF TGTGCCAGCAGCCCCGAGGGCGGGTATGAGCAGTTCTTC
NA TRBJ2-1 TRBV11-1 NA CASSLERGAGFKQFF TGTGCCAGCAGCTTAGAAAGGGGGGCGGGTTTTAAGCAGTTCTTC
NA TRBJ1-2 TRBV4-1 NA CASSGRGYTF TGCGCCAGCAGCGGGAGAGGCTACACCTTC
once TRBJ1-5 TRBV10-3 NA CAISVQENQPQHF TGTGCCATCAGTGTGCAAGAGAATCAGCCCCAGCATTTT
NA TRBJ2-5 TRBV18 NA CASSPPARETQYF TGTGCCAGCTCACCCCCCGCGAGGGAGACCCAGTACTTC
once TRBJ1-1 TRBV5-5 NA CASSFGEGTEAFF TGTGCCAGCAGCTTCGGGGAAGGGACTGAAGCTTTCTTT
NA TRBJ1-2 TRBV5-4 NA CASSFGTARYGYTF TGTGCCAGCAGCTTTGGGACGGCACGTTATGGCTACACCTTC
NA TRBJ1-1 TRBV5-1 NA CASSLDGGTGTEAFF TGCGCCAGCAGCTTGGATGGGGGGACGGGGACTGAAGCTTTCTTT
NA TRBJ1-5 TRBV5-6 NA CASSAEGRWNQPQHF TGTGCCAGCAGCGCAGAAGGGAGATGGAATCAGCCCCAGCATTTT
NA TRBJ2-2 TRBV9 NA CASSGGRVGELFF TGTGCCAGCAGCGGGGGGCGAGTCGGGGAGCTGTTTTTT
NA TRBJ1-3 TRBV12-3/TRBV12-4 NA CASSLRDTIYF TGTGCCAGCAGTTTACGGGACACCATATATTTT
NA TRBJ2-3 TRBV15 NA CATSAPSRGTDTQYF TGTGCCACCAGCGCACCCTCTCGGGGCACAGATACGCAGTATTTT
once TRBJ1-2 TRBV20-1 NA CSASVLRGNYGYTF TGCAGTGCTAGTGTTCTCAGGGGAAACTATGGCTACACCTTC
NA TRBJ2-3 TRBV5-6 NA CASSLGQTDTQYF TGTGCCAGCAGCTTGGGGCAAACAGATACGCAGTATTTT
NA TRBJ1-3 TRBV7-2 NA CASSPVTGASGGNTIYF TGTGCCAGCAGCCCGGTGACGGGGGCGAGTGGAGGAAACACCATATATTTT
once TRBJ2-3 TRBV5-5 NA CASSLFGSITDTQYF TGTGCCAGCAGCTTATTCGGCAGCATCACAGATACGCAGTATTTT
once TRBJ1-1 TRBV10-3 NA CAIRFQQNTEAFF TGTGCCATCAGGTTTCAACAGAACACTGAAGCTTTCTTT
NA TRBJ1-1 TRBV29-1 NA CSVTRAPQAFF TGCAGCGTAACCCGGGCCCCCCAAGCTTTCTTT
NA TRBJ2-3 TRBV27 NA CASSLVSAYTDTQYF TGTGCCAGCAGTTTAGTTAGCGCCTACACAGATACGCAGTATTTT
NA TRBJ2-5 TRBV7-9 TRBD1 CASRSGQGLGETQYF TGTGCCAGCAGATCGGGACAGGGGCTCGGAGAGACCCAGTACTTC
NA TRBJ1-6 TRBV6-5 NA CASSYYGLSYNSPLHF TGTGCCAGCAGTTACTACGGGCTTTCATATAATTCACCCCTCCACTTT
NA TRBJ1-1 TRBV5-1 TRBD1 CASTPPGTGNTEAFF TGCGCCAGCACCCCACCCGGGACAGGGAACACTGAAGCTTTCTTT
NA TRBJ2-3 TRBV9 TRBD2 CASSVSSGSGGYTDTQYF TGTGCCAGCAGCGTAAGTTCTGGTAGCGGGGGATACACAGATACGCAGTATTTT